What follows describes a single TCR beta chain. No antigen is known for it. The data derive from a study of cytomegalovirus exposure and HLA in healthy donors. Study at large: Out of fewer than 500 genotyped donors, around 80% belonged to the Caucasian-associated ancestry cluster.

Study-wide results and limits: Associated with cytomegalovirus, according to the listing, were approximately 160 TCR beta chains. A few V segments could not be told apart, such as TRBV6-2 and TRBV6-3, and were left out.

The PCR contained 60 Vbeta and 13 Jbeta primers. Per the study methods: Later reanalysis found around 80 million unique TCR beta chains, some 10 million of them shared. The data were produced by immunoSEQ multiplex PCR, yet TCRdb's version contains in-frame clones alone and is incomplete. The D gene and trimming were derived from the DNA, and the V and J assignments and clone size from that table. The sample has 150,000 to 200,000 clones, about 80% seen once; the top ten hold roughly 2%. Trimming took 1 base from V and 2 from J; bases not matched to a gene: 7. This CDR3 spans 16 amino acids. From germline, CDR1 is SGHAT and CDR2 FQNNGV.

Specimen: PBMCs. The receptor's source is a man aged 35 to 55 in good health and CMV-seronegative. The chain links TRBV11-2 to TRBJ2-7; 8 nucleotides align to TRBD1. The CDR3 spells CASSLGQGFGTYEQYF. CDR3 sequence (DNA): TGTGCCAGCAGCTTAGGACAGGGGTTCGGGACCTACGAGCAGTACTTC.